This is a list of T cell receptor beta chains from one sample in a study of shared clonotypes between healthy human individuals. The protocol was immunoSEQ multiplex PCR, while the TCRdb copy is restricted to in-frame clones and leaves out a portion. The data hold roughly 1.4 million clones, with 98% to 99% observed a single time. The sequencing input was naive CD4+ T cells sorted from blood. The receptors originated from a man under 40 in good health. CDR3s include the opening cysteine and the closing phenylalanine or tryptophan. D genes are given only for firm matches. Size values are once, few and many counts, or a class for expanded clones, and some rows have none.

-	TRBD2	TRBV18	TRBJ2-1	TGTGCCAGCTCACCGGGACTAGCGGCGTACAATGAGCAGTTCTTC	CASSPGLAAYNEQFF
-	-	TRBV19	TRBJ2-7	TGTGCCAGTAGTGGCCAGGGGCCTGTATACGAGCAGTACTTC	CASSGQGPVYEQYF
-	-	TRBV6-5	TRBJ2-1	TGTGCCAGCAGCCGCGGACTCAACAATGAGCAGTTCTTC	CASSRGLNNEQFF
-	-	TRBV12-5	TRBJ2-1	TGTGCTAGTGGGGCTTTTAATGAGCAGTTCTTC	CASGAFNEQFF
once	-	TRBV7-9	TRBJ1-1	TGTGCCAGCAGCTTAAATACGGACACTGAAGCTTTCTTT	CASSLNTDTEAFF
-	-	TRBV7-8	TRBJ2-1	TGTGCCAGCAGCTTAGGTCCACTAAAAGTCCGCTACAATGAGCAGTTCTTC	CASSLGPLKVRYNEQFF
-	-	TRBV18	TRBJ2-1	TGTGCCAGCTCACCACGAGTTGGGCAAGGGCGGAAGCCCTACAATGAGCAGTTCTTC	CASSPRVGQGRKPYNEQFF
-	TRBD2	TRBV7-2	TRBJ2-7	TGTGCCAGCAGCTTGGGACTAGCGAGATCCTACGAGCAGTACTTC	CASSLGLARSYEQYF
-	-	TRBV5-1	TRBJ2-1	TGCGCCAGCAGCCACGGGACTCCCAGCCGCGGGATGAATTACAATGAGCAGTTCTTC	CASSHGTPSRGMNYNEQFF
-	-	TRBV11-2	TRBJ2-1	TGTGCCAGCAGCTCCCTAGCATCCTACAATGAGCAGTTCTTC	CASSSLASYNEQFF
-	-	TRBV9	TRBJ2-2	TGTGCCAGCAGCGCGGGGTACACCGGGGAGCTGTTTTTT	CASSAGYTGELFF
-	-	TRBV9	TRBJ2-7	TGTGCCAGCAGCGTGAGCACGGGATCTGGTTTGTCCGAGCAGTACTTC	CASSVSTGSGLSEQYF
-	TRBD2	TRBV7-2	TRBJ2-1	TGTGCCAGCAGCCAAACTAGCGACTCCTACAATGAGCAGTTCTTC	CASSQTSDSYNEQFF
-	TRBD2	TRBV11-2	TRBJ2-5	TGTGCCAGCAGCTCCCTTACCTCTAGCGGCCAAGAGACCCAGTACTTC	CASSSLTSSGQETQYF
-	-	TRBV15	TRBJ1-1	TGTGCCACCAGCAGAGAAGTTGGCAGGGCTGTTGAAGCTTTCTTT	CATSREVGRAVEAFF
-	-	TRBV5-1	TRBJ2-5	TGCGCCAGCAGCTTCGGACTCCCCCAAGAGACCCAGTACTTC	CASSFGLPQETQYF